Sequencing of this TCR beta chain was carried out in a study of PD-L1 blockade in urothelial cancer. By share of the sample, this clone is medium-sized (0.01 to 0.1%). One end of the junction does not line up with germline, which may come from a read error. Here immunoSEQ multiplex PCR was the method, and the copy in TCRdb shows in-frame clones only, minus some. The sample yields roughly 21,000 clones, around 89% seen once. The CDR3 is 17 amino acids. Germline CDR1 is SSHAT and CDR2 is FNYEAQ (reference sequence). The TCR was taken from a woman between 55 and 75 years old with urothelial cancer. The sample was PBMCs, taken around atezolizumab (anti-PD-L1) treatment. This chain links TRBV7-7 with TRBJ2-1; 12 nucleotides line up with TRBD2. The CDR3, as DNA: TGTGCTAGCAGCCCTCCGACTAGCGGGAGCTCCTACAATGAGCAGTTCTTC. Residues: CASSPPTSGSSYNEQFF.